This T cell receptor (beta chain) emerged from a study of shared clonotypes between healthy human individuals. CD45RO-negative cells were positively selected for CCR7, leaving out terminally differentiated effector memory CD45RA+ cells. On sorted subsets, replicate PCRs used about 180 ng DNA, or roughly 30,000 T cell genomes. Clones were read by immunoSEQ multiplex PCR, and TCRdb kept only the in-frame ones, dropping some. The table includes some 2.1 million clones, 85% to 95% detected once. There are 14 residues in the CDR3. V was pared by 3 bases and J by 2 bases, with 11 bases between. Germline lookup yields CDR1 SEHNR and CDR2 FQNEAQ (reference sequence).

The chain joins TRBV7-9 to TRBJ2-7; D possibly corresponds to TRBD2 (5 bases). The clonotype comes from a man younger than 35 in good health. Some clones in this sample may be carry-over from other donors' samples. Source material: naive CD8+ T cells from PBMCs. CDR3 DNA: TGTGCCAGCAGCTTCGGGGTACTACCCTACGAGCAGTACTTC. Residues: CASSFGVLPYEQYF.